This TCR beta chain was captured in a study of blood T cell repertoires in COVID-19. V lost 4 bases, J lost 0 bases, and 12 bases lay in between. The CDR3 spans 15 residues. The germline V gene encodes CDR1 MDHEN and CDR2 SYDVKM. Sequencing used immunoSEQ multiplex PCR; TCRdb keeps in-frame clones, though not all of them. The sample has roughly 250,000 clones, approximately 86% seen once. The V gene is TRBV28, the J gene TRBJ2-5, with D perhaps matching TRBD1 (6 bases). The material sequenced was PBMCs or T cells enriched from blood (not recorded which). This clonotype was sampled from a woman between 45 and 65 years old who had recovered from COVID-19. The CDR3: CASSWTGTNQETQYF. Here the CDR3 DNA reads TGTGCCAGCAGTTGGACCGGGACAAACCAAGAGACCCAGTACTTC.